These 30 T cell receptor beta chains share one sample of origin, sequenced in a study of blood T cell repertoires in COVID-19. Repertoires were generated with immunoSEQ multiplex PCR, while TCRdb's copy carries only in-frame clones and drops some. The sample consists of about 290,000 clones, about nine tenths of them appearing once. The specimen sequenced was PBMCs or T cells enriched from blood (not recorded which). The source of these receptors is a woman between 35 and 50 years old who had recovered from COVID-19.

This sequence joins TRBV9 and TRBJ1-6; 10 bases map to TRBD1. The germline V gene has CDR1 SGDLS and CDR2 YYNGEE. V lost 3 bases and J lost 8; bases outside the gene matches: 8. The length of the CDR3 is 16 residues. CDR3 coding DNA: TGTGCCAGCAGCGCCCCCCCCGGACAGGGGGATTCACCCCTCCACTTT. This sequence encodes CASSAPPGQGDSPLHF. The complete variable domain, with remaining parts taken from reference TRBV9 and TRBJ1-6, reads DSGVTQTPKHLITATGQRVTLRCSPRSGDLSVYWYQQSLDQGLQFLIQYYNGEERAKGNILERFSAQQFPDLHSELNLSSLELGDSALYFCASSAPPGQGDSPLHFGNGTRLTVT.

This clone was counted a single time. The chain combines TRBV5-1 with TRBJ2-7; D unclear. The CDR3 is 16 residues long. V was cut by 2 bases and J by 6 bases, with 21 bases left in between. Germline values: CDR1 SGHRS, CDR2 YFSETQ. The CDR3: CASSLGQANPIREQYF. The CDR3 coding sequence is TGCGCCAGCAGCTTAGGTCAGGCGAACCCAATACGCGAGCAGTACTTC.

J is TRBJ2-7 and V is TRBV30; weak D call: TRBD1 (6 bases). CDR1 is GTSNPN, CDR2 SVGIG, per germline (reference sequence). The ends were cut back, 2 bases at V and 11 bases at J, with 19 bases in the middle. CDR3 length: 13 residues. CDR3 DNA sequence: TGTGCCTGGAGTCCTGGACAGAACCGAGCGGAGTACTTC. Translation: CAWSPGQNRAEYF. Using reference TRBV30 and TRBJ2-7 for the parts outside the CDR3, the full variable domain is SQTIHQWPATLVQPVGSPLSLECTVEGTSNPNLYWYRQAAGRGLQLLFYSVGIGQISSEVPQNLSASRPQDRQFILSSKKLLLSDSGFYLCAWSPGQNRAEYFGPGTRLTVT.

The chain has TRBV6-1 and TRBJ2-7; the D gene is possibly TRBD2 (5 bases). This CDR3 spans 16 amino acids. Looked up from germline, CDR1 is MNHNS and CDR2 is SASEGT. Trimming took off 7 bases at V and 3 bases at J, with 22 bases between the two ends. The CDR3 sequence is CASTEKGEGLGYEQYF. CDR3 sequence (DNA): TGTGCCAGCACTGAGAAGGGAGAGGGTCTCGGCTACGAGCAGTACTTC.

The chain couples TRBV11-2 to TRBJ1-2; 8 bases map to TRBD1. The CDR3 extends over 13 amino acids. After removal of 1 base from V and 7 bases from J, the junction contained 2 bases not matched to a gene. CDR1 and CDR2 from the germline V gene are SGHAT and FQNNGV. CDR3 in amino acids: CASSLVDRGGYTF. As DNA, the CDR3 is TGTGCCAGCAGCTTAGTAGACAGGGGTGGCTACACCTTC. The full variable domain, completed using reference TRBV11-2 and TRBJ1-2, is EAGVAQSPRYKIIEKRQSVAFWCNPISGHATLYWYQQILGQGPKLLIQFQNNGVVDDSQLPKDRFSAERLKGVDSTLKIQPAKLEDSAVYLCASSLVDRGGYTFGSGTRLTVV.

The chain carries TRBV2 and TRBJ1-6; 7 bases line up with TRBD1. In germline, CDR1 is SNHLY, CDR2 FYNNEI. The CDR3 totals 14 residues. Trimming cost V 4 bases and J 8 bases; bases outside gene matches: 5. The CDR3 spells CASSGRQGHSPLHF. The CDR3 nucleotides read TGTGCCAGCAGTGGGCGACAGGGCCATTCACCCCTCCACTTT.

J is TRBJ1-1 and V is TRBV4-3; tentatively, D is TRBD1 (5 bases). The CDR3 is 16 residues long. Germline assignment: CDR1 LGHNA and CDR2 YSLEER. V was pared by 11 bases and J by 4 bases, with 26 bases between. CDR3 sequence reads: CASQRGAGGKGTEAFF. DNA for the CDR3: TGCGCCTCTCAGCGAGGGGCGGGGGGAAAGGGCACTGAAGCTTTCTTT.

V gene TRBV5-6 combines with J gene TRBJ2-1; D perhaps matches TRBD1 (6 bases). Trimming took off 4 bases at V and 4 bases at J, with 18 bases between the two ends. CDR1 SGHDT and CDR2 YYEEEE come from the germline V gene. This CDR3 comprises 16 residues. In nucleotides, the CDR3 is TGTGCCAGCAGCACCCGCACAGGGTCCATATACAATGAGCAGTTCTTC. Its protein is CASSTRTGSIYNEQFF.

J is TRBJ2-1 and V is TRBV7-3; TRBD2 matches 13 bases. The length of the CDR3 is 18 residues. Trimming at V came to 4 bases and at J to 5 bases, leaving 11 bases not matched to a gene. CDR1 SGHTA and CDR2 FQGTGA come from the germline V gene. CDR3 protein: CASSYRTAGTSGNNEQFF. For the CDR3, the DNA is TGTGCCAGCAGCTACCGGACAGCCGGGACTAGCGGGAACAATGAGCAGTTCTTC.

The V and J genes are TRBV6-2 or TRBV6-3 and TRBJ2-3; a weak D match, TRBD2 (5 bases). V was trimmed by 0 bases and J by 7 bases, leaving 14 bases between them. The CDR3 length is 15 residues. Germline V gene data show CDR1 as MNHEY and CDR2 as SVGEGT. The CDR3 here is CASSYSSSLANTQYF. DNA for the CDR3: TGTGCCAGCAGTTACTCGTCTAGCCTCGCGAATACGCAGTATTTT.

This rearrangement joins TRBV5-1 to TRBJ1-2; D unclear. Trimming pared 1 base from V and 7 bases from J, leaving 14 bases between. The CDR3 runs to 14 residues. Germline CDR1 is SGHRS and CDR2 is YFSETQ. For the CDR3, the DNA is TGCGCCAGCAGCTTGACTGAGACATATTCTGGCTACACCTTC. Amino acid sequence: CASSLTETYSGYTF.

The rearrangement uses TRBV7-2 and TRBJ2-7; TRBD2 matches at 14 bases. Germline V gene sequence: CDR1 SGHTA, CDR2 FQGNSA. This CDR3 is built from 17 residues. Losses at the gene ends were 2 bases for V and 5 bases for J; bases not matched to a gene: 8. DNA for the CDR3: TGTGCCAGCAGCTTATCGCGGACTAGCGGGAGGCGGAACGAGCAGTACTTC. Translation: CASSLSRTSGRRNEQYF. Together with reference TRBV7-2 and TRBJ2-7, the CDR3 gives the full variable domain: GAGVSQSPSNKVTEKGKDVELRCDPISGHTALYWYRQSLGQGLEFLIYFQGNSAPDKSGLPSDRFSAERTGGSVSTLTIQRTQQEDSAVYLCASSLSRTSGRRNEQYFGPGTRLTVT.

The rearrangement links TRBV5-1 to TRBJ2-7, with 9 bases aligning to TRBD2. The germline V gene has CDR1 SGHRS and CDR2 YFSETQ. After removal of 4 bases from V and 3 bases from J, the junction contained 8 bases not matched to a gene. This CDR3 has 15 residues. The CDR3 spells CASSPRGGESYEQYF. CDR3 coding DNA: TGCGCCAGCAGCCCGCGGGGGGGCGAGAGCTACGAGCAGTACTTC.

This clone was found a few times. This same CDR3 is encoded by further DNA sequences in the sample. The gene calls are TRBV19 and TRBJ1-1; no reliable D call. CDR1 is LNHDA, CDR2 SQIVND, per germline (reference sequence). The CDR3 contains 13 residues. V was trimmed by 2 bases and J by 1 base, leaving 5 bases between them. The CDR3 sequence is CASSIRGNTEAFF. DNA of the CDR3: TGTGCCAGTAGTATACGAGGGAACACTGAAGCTTTCTTT.

The gene calls are TRBV4-1 and TRBJ2-5; D gene uncertain. CDR1 is MGHRA, CDR2 YSYEKL, per germline. This CDR3 has 12 amino acids. Trimming pared 1 base from V and 4 bases from J, leaving 4 bases between. Here the CDR3 DNA reads TGCGCCAGCAGCCAAGCGTTAGAGACCCAGTACTTC. Translated: CASSQALETQYF.

This clone occurred a few times. The rearrangement links TRBV2 to TRBJ1-1; D possibly corresponds to TRBD1 (6 bases). The length of the CDR3 is 12 residues. V shed 6 bases and J shed 7 bases, with 12 bases lying between them. Germline V gene data show CDR1 as SNHLY and CDR2 as FYNNEI. The CDR3 DNA is TGTGCCAGCAGAGATCCGGGACATGAAGCTTTCTTT. The encoded protein is CASRDPGHEAFF. Full variable domain (outside the CDR3, taken from reference TRBV2 and TRBJ1-1): EPEVTQTPSHQVTQMGQEVILRCVPISNHLYFYWYRQILGQKVEFLVSFYNNEISEKSEIFDDQFSVERPDGSNFTLKIRSTKLEDSAMYFCASRDPGHEAFFGQGTRLTVV.

This rearrangement joins TRBV29-1 to TRBJ2-3; perhaps TRBD2 as D (5 bases). CDR3 length equals 13 residues. Trimming left V 4 bases short and J 5 bases short, with 13 bases between. Germline assignment: CDR1 SQVTM and CDR2 ANQGSEA. The DNA for the CDR3 is TGCAGCGTTGCCGGACTCCTTGGAGATACGCAGTATTTT. This gives the protein CSVAGLLGDTQYF.

The chain joins TRBV7-3 to TRBJ1-2; D possibly corresponds to TRBD1 (6 bases). Trimming left V 4 bases short and J 7 bases short, with 19 bases between. This CDR3 comprises 15 residues. CDR1 and CDR2 from the germline V gene are SGHTA and FQGTGA. In DNA form, the CDR3 reads TGTGCCAGCAGCTCCCGGCATGCCAGGGGCCGTGGCTACACCTTC. Protein product: CASSSRHARGRGYTF.

The rearrangement joins TRBV19 to TRBJ1-2; no clear D gene. V lost 8 bases and J 4 bases, leaving 20 bases between the germline ends. The CDR3 is made up of 15 amino acids. Germline CDR1 reads LNHDA; CDR2 reads SQIVND (reference sequence). The CDR3 bases are TGTGCCAGTTGGGATGCCGGGAAACTGCGCTATGGCTACACCTTC. Its translation: CASWDAGKLRYGYTF.

The gene calls are TRBV27 and TRBJ2-7; the match to TRBD2 covers 7 bases. Germline V CDR1 and CDR2: MNHEY, SMNVEV (reference sequence). V shed 2 bases, J shed 6 bases, and the junction held 4 bases outside the gene matches. There are 13 residues in the CDR3. The CDR3: CASSLTTSSEQYF. The DNA for the CDR3 is TGTGCCAGCAGTTTAACGACTAGCTCCGAGCAGTACTTC.

The V and J genes are TRBV5-5 and TRBJ1-1; D unresolved. The CDR3 has 15 residues. CDR1 is SGHKS, CDR2 YYEKEE, per germline (reference sequence). V shed 1 base and J shed 3 bases, with 13 bases lying between them. CDR3 sequence reads: CASSLRLVLDTEAFF. CDR3 nucleotide sequence: TGTGCCAGCAGCTTGCGTCTGGTTCTAGACACTGAAGCTTTCTTT. The full variable domain, rest sourced from reference TRBV5-5 and TRBJ1-1, is DAGVTQSPTHLIKTRGQQVTLRCSPISGHKSVSWYQQVLGQGPQFIFQYYEKEERGRGNFPDRFSARQFPNYSSELNVNALLLGDSALYLCASSLRLVLDTEAFFGQGTRLTVV.

As DNA, the CDR3 is TGTGCCAGCTCCTCACCGCGCACTGAAGCTTTCTTT. As protein: CASSSPRTEAFF. V is TRBV18 and J is TRBJ1-1; D uncertain. CDR3 size: 12 residues. Trimming cost V 6 bases and J 4 bases, with 9 bases left between them. Germline values: CDR1 KGHSH, CDR2 LQKENI.

This chain connects TRBV5-1 to TRBJ1-1; D not resolved. Per germline, CDR1 SGHRS and CDR2 YFSETQ. The V end lost 1 base, the J end lost 0 bases, and 13 bases lay between the germline ends. The length of the CDR3 is 16 residues. The CDR3, as DNA: TGCGCCAGCAGCTTGAGAGGTCTCACTATGAACACTGAAGCTTTCTTT. As protein: CASSLRGLTMNTEAFF.

This chain uses TRBV19 with TRBJ2-1, with 14 nucleotides matching TRBD2. In germline, CDR1 is LNHDA, CDR2 SQIVND (reference sequence). V was clipped by 8 bases and J by 2 bases; unmatched bases: 5. The CDR3 has 16 residues. The CDR3 loop reads CASRGLAGVTYNEQFF. CDR3 nucleotides: TGTGCCAGTCGGGGACTAGCGGGGGTCACCTACAATGAGCAGTTCTTC. The full variable domain, with the rest looked up from reference TRBV19 and TRBJ2-1, is DGGITQSPKYLFRKEGQNVTLSCEQNLNHDAMYWYRQDPGQGLRLIYYSQIVNDFQKGDIAEGYSVSREKKESFPLTVTSAQKNPTAFYLCASRGLAGVTYNEQFFGPGTRLTVL.

The chain is built from TRBV27 and TRBJ2-5, with a possible D match to TRBD1 (5 bases). Germline V lookup: CDR1 MNHEY, CDR2 SMNVEV (reference sequence). This CDR3 is built from 14 residues. V was trimmed by 6 bases and J by 5 bases, leaving 16 bases between them. The CDR3 DNA follows: TGTGCCAGCAGGAACAGGTGGGGTGCGGAGACCCAGTACTTC. Its translation is CASRNRWGAETQYF.

This chain links TRBV7-9 with TRBJ2-2, with 7 bases lining up with TRBD1. The junction had 1 base not matched to a gene; V was cut back by 4 bases and J by 5 bases. CDR1 SEHNR and CDR2 FQNEAQ come from the germline V gene (reference sequence). This CDR3 contains 13 residues. CDR3 nucleotides: TGTGCCAGCAGCTCACAGGGGACCGGGGAGCTGTTTTTT. Its protein product is CASSSQGTGELFF.

The chain uses TRBV9 and TRBJ2-1; D call uncertain. The CDR3 runs 16 residues. The V gene lost 0 bases and the J gene lost 0 bases, with 10 bases spanning the gap. Germline-derived CDR1 and CDR2 are SGDLS and YYNGEE. The CDR3 nucleotides read TGTGCCAGCAGCGTAGAGCTCCGTCCCTCCTACAATGAGCAGTTCTTC. This codes for CASSVELRPSYNEQFF.

The chain links TRBV5-4 to TRBJ2-1, with D perhaps matching TRBD2 (8 bases). Germline CDR1 SGHNT, CDR2 YYREEE (reference sequence). The CDR3 consists of 15 residues. V lost 1 base, J lost 4 bases, and 12 bases lay in between. The CDR3 region has the DNA TGTGCCAGCAGCTTGTTAGCGGGACAGTACAATGAGCAGTTCTTC. This gives the protein CASSLLAGQYNEQFF.

This clone was seen just once. The chain has TRBV18 and TRBJ1-6; unclear D gene. The V end was cut by 3 bases, the J end by 10 bases, with 13 bases between. The CDR3 loop spans 14 amino acids. Germline V lookup: CDR1 KGHSH, CDR2 LQKENI. The CDR3 region is CASSPSLRGSPLHF. Written as DNA, the CDR3 is TGTGCCAGCTCACCCTCCCTGAGAGGGTCACCCCTCCACTTT.

The chain has TRBV19 and TRBJ1-1, with 10 positions matching TRBD1. From germline, CDR1 is LNHDA and CDR2 SQIVND (reference sequence). J gave up 4 bases and V 4 bases, and 15 bases lay outside the gene matches. The CDR3 is made up of 18 amino acids. The CDR3 DNA is TGTGCCAGTAGTAGAAATCCGGGACAGGGGACTTTTGGCACTGAAGCTTTCTTT. Protein product: CASSRNPGQGTFGTEAFF.